This record looks at one TCR beta chain sequence and its context. Its antigen is not known. Input was about 600 ng to 6,004 ng of genomic DNA from tumor or blood. Germline V gives CDR1 MDHEN, CDR2 SYDVKM. This CDR3 is 11 amino acids long. V was pared by 6 bases and J by 8 bases, with 10 bases between. Clones were read by immunoSEQ multiplex PCR, and TCRdb kept only the in-frame ones, dropping some. The sample holds approximately 34,000 clones, around 73% seen once. The data belong to a study of T cells in tumors after PD-1 blockade. Across the whole study: Either cemiplimab 350 mg every 2 weeks or pembrolizumab 200 mg every 3 weeks was given. Some patients also took daily vismodegib 150 mg during anti-PD-1 treatment. General study findings and limits: Some novel exhausted tumor clones appeared in pre-treatment blood, suggesting peripheral recruitment.

The rearrangement joins TRBV28 to TRBJ1-2, with a weak D call TRBD1 (5 bases). This TCR derives from a human donor with basal cell carcinoma. The starting material was PBMCs, obtained after anti-PD-1 treatment. CDR3 loop: CASRAEGGYTF. The DNA for the CDR3 is TGTGCCAGCAGAGCAGAGGGGGGCTACACCTTC.